These 21 T cell receptor beta chains were sequenced from one sample in a study of cytomegalovirus exposure and HLA in healthy donors. PCR employed 60 Vbeta and 13 Jbeta primers. Profiled with immunoSEQ multiplex PCR; TCRdb holds only in-frame clones, not every one. This table has 110,000 to 150,000 clones, around three quarters appearing once. Sequencing was carried out using PBMCs. These receptors were collected from a woman in her fifties or sixties in good health and CMV-seropositive.

This CDR3 is CASSVLAGAASTDTQYF. CDR3 DNA: TGCGCCAGCAGCGTATTAGCGGGAGCTGCAAGCACAGATACGCAGTATTTT. The chain has TRBV5-1 and TRBJ2-3, with TRBD2 identical over 9 bases. V shed 4 bases and J 0 bases; nucleotides not matched to a gene: 9. The CDR3 totals 17 residues. CDR1 is SGHRS and CDR2 is YFSETQ in the germline V gene.

The genes are TRBV11-2 and TRBJ1-2; D is possibly TRBD1 (6 bases). From germline, CDR1 is SGHAT and CDR2 FQNNGV. The germline V and J ends were trimmed by 4 bases and 10 bases, with 19 bases remaining between them. The CDR3 is 14 residues long. The DNA of the CDR3 is TGTGCCAGCAGCTCCAGGGGCCTCGATGGCGACTACACCTTC. It is translated as CASSSRGLDGDYTF.

The CDR3 nucleotides are TGTGCCAGCAGTTACGGCTGGACATCAGCGAACTATGGCTACACCTTC. Its translation is CASSYGWTSANYGYTF. The chain is built from TRBV6-5 and TRBJ1-2, with a weak D call TRBD1 (5 bases). This CDR3 is 16 amino acids long. CDR1 and CDR2 from the germline V gene are MNHEY and SVGAGI. Trimming left V 2 bases short and J 2 bases short, with 15 bases between.

The rearrangement joins TRBV18 to TRBJ1-1; D not resolved. CDR3 length: 13 amino acids. V lost 3 bases, J lost 0 bases, and 5 bases lay in between. Germline values: CDR1 KGHSH, CDR2 LQKENI. The CDR3 here is CASSPQMNTEAFF. CDR3 nucleotide sequence: TGTGCCAGCTCACCCCAGATGAACACTGAAGCTTTCTTT.

This rearrangement joins TRBV28 to TRBJ1-3, with TRBD1 matching over 8 bases. In germline, CDR1 is MDHEN, CDR2 SYDVKM. CDR3 length: 16 amino acids. The V and J ends lost 7 bases and 0 bases, in that order; junction bases with no gene match: 8. CDR3 in amino acids: CASIQGASYSGNTIYF. CDR3 coding DNA: TGTGCCAGCATCCAGGGGGCCAGTTACTCTGGAAACACCATATATTTT.

About this clone itself: This sample includes further DNA sequences coding for the same CDR3. The chain joins TRBV6-5 to TRBJ1-1; 7 nucleotides match TRBD1. This CDR3 is built from 14 residues. J was trimmed by 0 bases and V by 6 bases; bases with no gene match: 4. CDR1 and CDR2 (germline): MNHEY, SVGAGI. The chain's CDR3 is CASSPGGLNTEAFF. CDR3 nucleotides: TGTGCCAGCAGCCCAGGGGGGCTGAACACTGAAGCTTTCTTT.

The chain combines TRBV11-3 with TRBJ1-1; 9 nucleotides agree with TRBD1. This CDR3 comprises 13 residues. V lost 5 bases, J lost 5 bases, and 3 bases stayed unmatched. In germline, CDR1 is SGHNT, CDR2 YENEEA. CDR3 residues: CASSRGQGTEAFF. The CDR3 bases are TGTGCCAGCAGCCGGGGACAGGGAACTGAAGCTTTCTTT.

The chain couples TRBV13 to TRBJ1-2; 10 bases line up with TRBD1. In germline, CDR1 is PRHDT, CDR2 FYEKMQ (reference sequence). V lost 0 bases to trimming and J lost 3 bases; unmatched junction nucleotides: 1. This CDR3 is built from 15 residues. The CDR3 DNA reads TGTGCCAGCAGCTTAGGTGGGACAGGGGACTATGGCTACACCTTC. This sequence encodes CASSLGGTGDYGYTF.

On this clone: A read error may produce the germline difference seen at one junction end. The CDR3 loop reads CSSSLVPGSTFF. Here the CDR3 DNA reads TGTTCCAGCAGCTTAGTCCCGGGGTCTACCTTCTTC. The rearrangement links TRBV7-9 to TRBJ2-1; a weak D match, TRBD2 (5 bases). Germline CDR1 reads SEHNR; CDR2 reads FQNEAQ (reference sequence). The CDR3 totals 12 residues.

The chain joins TRBV19 to TRBJ1-1; no clear D gene. Trimming took 1 base from V and 6 from J, leaving 12 bases between them. Germline V CDR1 and CDR2: LNHDA, SQIVND (reference sequence). The CDR3 has 14 residues. In nucleotides, the CDR3 is TGTGCCAGTAGTATAGGTGTTACGGCGGCTGAAGCTTTCTTT. Amino acids: CASSIGVTAAEAFF.

In its sample, this clone was seen once. This sequence joins TRBV28 and TRBJ2-7; TRBD2 matches 8 bases. Germline CDR1 reads MDHEN; CDR2 reads SYDVKM. The CDR3 covers 16 residues. Germline trimming cut 5 bases from V and 5 bases from J; bases unmatched to any gene: 14. CDR3 loop: CASSPASGRAGHEQYF. CDR3 nucleotides: TGTGCCAGCAGTCCGGCTTCCGGGAGGGCCGGCCACGAGCAGTACTTC.

The chain couples TRBV2 to TRBJ2-5, with 7 bases aligning to TRBD1. The DNA end is more similar to TRBJ2-7, so the J call may be wrong. This CDR3 spans 15 amino acids. Germline V gene sequence: CDR1 SNHLY, CDR2 FYNNEI. CDR3 loop: CASSSGTASSYEQYF. CDR3 DNA: TGTGCCAGCAGTTCCGGGACAGCAAGCTCCTACGAGCAGTACTTC.

V is TRBV6-5 and J is TRBJ1-1; D not certain. The CDR3 totals 13 residues. V was clipped by 2 bases and J by 2 bases, with 6 bases between them. The germline CDR1 and CDR2 sequences are MNHEY and SVGAGI. CDR3 DNA sequence: TGTGCCAGCAGTTACGCGAGTAACACTGAAGCTTTCTTT. Encoded protein: CASSYASNTEAFF.

The V and J genes are TRBV19 and TRBJ1-5; 8 bases agree with TRBD1. Losses at the gene ends were 8 bases for V and 2 bases for J; bases not matched to a gene: 11. The CDR3 has 16 amino acids. The V gene's germline CDR1 is LNHDA and CDR2 SQIVND (reference sequence). CDR3 region: CASGYRGSLGNQPQHF. Written as DNA, the CDR3 is TGTGCCAGTGGATACAGGGGGAGTTTGGGCAATCAGCCCCAGCATTTT.

CDR3 DNA sequence: TGTGCCAGCAGTTTACCTCGACTAGCGGGAGGTCCGACCTACGAGCAGTACTTC. The encoded protein is CASSLPRLAGGPTYEQYF. This rearrangement joins TRBV28 to TRBJ2-7; TRBD2 matches 13 bases. J was trimmed by 2 bases and V by 2 bases; bases with no gene match: 9. The CDR3 is 18 amino acids. The germline gives CDR1 MDHEN, CDR2 SYDVKM.

The chain recombines TRBV6-1 with TRBJ1-1; the D gene is possibly TRBD1 (6 bases). There are 15 residues in the CDR3. Trimming took off 4 bases at V and 1 base at J, with 13 bases between the two ends. Germline CDR1 and CDR2: MNHNS and SASEGT. CDR3 amino acids: CASSARGQRNTEAFF. The CDR3 DNA sequence: TGTGCCAGCAGTGCCCGAGGACAGAGGAACACTGAAGCTTTCTTT.

This clone has only a few counts. The CDR3 region has the DNA TGTGCCAGCAACCAACAGGGGGCCGGCTATGGCTACACCTTC. Protein sequence: CASNQQGAGYGYTF. The chain carries TRBV7-9 and TRBJ1-2; 9 nucleotides match TRBD1. The V gene's germline CDR1 is SEHNR and CDR2 FQNEAQ (reference sequence). The CDR3 has 14 amino acids. The junction had 7 bases not matched to a gene; V was cut back by 7 bases and J by 4 bases.

Only a few counts were recorded for this clone. The genes are TRBV2 and TRBJ2-2; D gene ambiguous. This CDR3 is 15 amino acids long. V was cut by 8 bases and J by 6 bases, with 19 bases left in between. The germline V gene has CDR1 SNHLY and CDR2 FYNNEI. CDR3 in amino acids: CASLEISRSAGELFF. For the CDR3, the DNA is TGTGCCAGCCTCGAAATTAGCCGGAGCGCCGGGGAGCTGTTTTTT.

The table lists this clone with a few counts. V gene TRBV28 combines with J gene TRBJ1-1; D not resolved. This CDR3 is built from 13 residues. With 11 bases removed from V and 1 base from J, the gap between germline ends came to 14 bases. Germline V CDR1 and CDR2: MDHEN, SYDVKM. In DNA, the CDR3 is TGTGCCTCCTTAGCCCCCCCGAACACTGAAGCTTTCTTT. This sequence encodes CASLAPPNTEAFF.

This chain links TRBV28 with TRBJ2-7, with TRBD2 matching 11 bases. V shed 8 bases and J 0 bases; nucleotides not matched to a gene: 12. This CDR3 is 17 amino acids long. CDR1 is MDHEN and CDR2 is SYDVKM in the germline V gene. CDR3: CASASLAGGLYSYEQYF. The DNA for the CDR3 is TGTGCCAGCGCTTCCCTAGCGGGAGGCCTCTACTCCTACGAGCAGTACTTC. Using reference TRBV28 and TRBJ2-7 for the parts outside the CDR3, the full variable domain is DVKVTQSSRYLVKRTGEKVFLECVQDMDHENMFWYRQDPGLGLRLIYFSYDVKMKEKGDIPEGYSVSREKKERFSLILESASTNQTSMYLCASASLAGGLYSYEQYFGPGTRLTVT.

The chain couples TRBV1 to TRBJ1-5; no check of the table's D call, TRBD1, against the DNA was made. TRBV1 is described as a pseudogene. There are 14 residues in the CDR3. CDR3 DNA sequence: TGCACCAGCAGCCGGACAGGGGAAAATCAGCCCCAGCATTTT. Protein product: CTSSRTGENQPQHF.